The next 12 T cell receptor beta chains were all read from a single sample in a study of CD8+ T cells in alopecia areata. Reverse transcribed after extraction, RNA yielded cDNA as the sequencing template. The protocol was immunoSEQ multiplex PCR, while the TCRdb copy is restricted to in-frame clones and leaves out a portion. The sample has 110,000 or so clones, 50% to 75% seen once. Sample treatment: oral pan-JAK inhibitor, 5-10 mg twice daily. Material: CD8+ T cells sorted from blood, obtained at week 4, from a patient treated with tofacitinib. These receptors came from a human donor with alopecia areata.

CDR3 DNA sequence: TGCAGCGCAAGGGGCGGGGAGGGGGAGCAGCAGTTCTTC. Translating gives CSARGGEGEQQFF. The chain combines TRBV29-1 with TRBJ2-1; a possible D gene is TRBD2 (7 bases). From germline, CDR1 is SQVTM and CDR2 ANQGSEA. This CDR3 has 13 residues. Trimming pared 7 bases from V and 11 bases from J, leaving 21 bases between.

CDR3 in amino acids: CASSLRQGRTEAFF. CDR3 DNA sequence: TGTGCCAGCAGCCTCCGACAGGGCAGGACTGAAGCTTTCTTT. The rearrangement links TRBV13 to TRBJ1-1; TRBD1 matches at 7 bases. The CDR3 spans 14 residues. Germline V gene sequence: CDR1 PRHDT, CDR2 FYEKMQ (reference sequence). After removal of 5 bases from V and 5 bases from J, the junction contained 8 bases not matched to a gene. The variable domain in full, with the rest retrieved from reference TRBV13 and TRBJ1-1, is AAGVIQSPRHLIKEKRETATLKCYPIPRHDTVYWYQQGPGQDPQFLISFYEKMQSDKGSIPDRFSAQQFSDYHSELNMSSLELGDSALYFCASSLRQGRTEAFFGQGTRLTVV.

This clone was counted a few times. The CDR3 region has the DNA TGTGCCAGCAGCTTCCCGCTTCACGGGGAGCTGTTTTTT. It yields the protein CASSFPLHGELFF. V gene TRBV7-9 combines with J gene TRBJ2-2, with D unresolved. Germline loops: CDR1 SEHNR, CDR2 FQNEAQ (reference sequence). This CDR3 has 13 residues. V lost 3 bases and J lost 7, with 9 bases in between.

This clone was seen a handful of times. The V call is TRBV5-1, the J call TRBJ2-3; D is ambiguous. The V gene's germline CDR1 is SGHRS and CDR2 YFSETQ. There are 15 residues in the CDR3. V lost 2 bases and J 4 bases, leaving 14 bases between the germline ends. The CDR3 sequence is CASSLSDVSSDTQYF. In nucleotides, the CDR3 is TGCGCCAGCAGCTTATCGGACGTGAGTTCAGATACGCAGTATTTT.

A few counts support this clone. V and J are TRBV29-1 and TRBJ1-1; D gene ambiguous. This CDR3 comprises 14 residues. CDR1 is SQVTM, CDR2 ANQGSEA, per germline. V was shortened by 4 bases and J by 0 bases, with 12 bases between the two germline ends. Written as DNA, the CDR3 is TGCAGCGTTGTGGCGGGCAGTTTGAACACTGAAGCTTTCTTT. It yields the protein CSVVAGSLNTEAFF.

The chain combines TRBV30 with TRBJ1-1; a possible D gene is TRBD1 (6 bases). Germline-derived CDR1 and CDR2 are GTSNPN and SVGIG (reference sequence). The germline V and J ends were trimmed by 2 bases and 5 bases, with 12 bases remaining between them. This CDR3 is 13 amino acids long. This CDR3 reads CAWSPGQGTEAFF. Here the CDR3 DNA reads TGTGCCTGGAGTCCGGGCCAGGGGACTGAAGCTTTCTTT.

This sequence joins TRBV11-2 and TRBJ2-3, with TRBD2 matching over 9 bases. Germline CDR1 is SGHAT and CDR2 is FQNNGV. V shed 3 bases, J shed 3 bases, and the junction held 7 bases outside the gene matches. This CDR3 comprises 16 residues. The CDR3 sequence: CASSFSRGGQTDTQYF. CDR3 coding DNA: TGTGCCAGCAGCTTTTCGCGGGGGGGCCAGACAGATACGCAGTATTTT.

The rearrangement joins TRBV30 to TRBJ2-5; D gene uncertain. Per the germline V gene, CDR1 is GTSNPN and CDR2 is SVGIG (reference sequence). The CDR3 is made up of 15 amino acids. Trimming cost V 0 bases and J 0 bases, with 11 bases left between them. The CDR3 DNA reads TGTGCCTGGAGTGTGGTGATGGGGTACCAAGAGACCCAGTACTTC. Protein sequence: CAWSVVMGYQETQYF.

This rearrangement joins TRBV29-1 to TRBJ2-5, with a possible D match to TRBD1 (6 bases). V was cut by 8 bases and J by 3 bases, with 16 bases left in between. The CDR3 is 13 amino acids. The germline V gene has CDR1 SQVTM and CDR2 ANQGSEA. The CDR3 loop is CSMAGDWEETQYF. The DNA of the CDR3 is TGCAGCATGGCAGGGGATTGGGAAGAGACCCAGTACTTC. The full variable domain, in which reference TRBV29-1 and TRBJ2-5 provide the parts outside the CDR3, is SAVISQKPSRDICQRGTSLTIQCQVDSQVTMMFWYRQQPGQSLTLIATANQGSEATYESGFVIDKFPISRPNLTFSTLTVSNMSPEDSSIYLCSMAGDWEETQYFGPGTRLLVL.

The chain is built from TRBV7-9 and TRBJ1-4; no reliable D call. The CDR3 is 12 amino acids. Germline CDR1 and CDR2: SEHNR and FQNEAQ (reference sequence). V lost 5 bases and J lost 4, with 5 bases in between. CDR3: CASSPFNEKLFF. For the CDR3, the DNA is TGTGCCAGCAGCCCGTTTAATGAAAAACTGTTTTTT.

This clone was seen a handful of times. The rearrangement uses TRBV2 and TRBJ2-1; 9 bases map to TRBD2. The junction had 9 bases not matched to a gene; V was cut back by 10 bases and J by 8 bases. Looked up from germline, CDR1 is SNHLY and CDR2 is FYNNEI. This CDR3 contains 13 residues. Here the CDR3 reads CATPGGGAYEQFF. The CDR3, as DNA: TGTGCCACCCCGGGCGGGGGGGCCTATGAGCAGTTCTTC. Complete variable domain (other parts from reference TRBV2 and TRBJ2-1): EPEVTQTPSHQVTQMGQEVILRCVPISNHLYFYWYRQILGQKVEFLVSFYNNEISEKSEIFDDQFSVERPDGSNFTLKIRSTKLEDSAMYFCATPGGGAYEQFFGPGTRLTVL.

The CDR3 loop reads CASSLEAGWADSPLHF. CDR3 sequence (DNA): TGTGCCAGCAGCTTAGAGGCAGGGTGGGCGGATTCACCCCTCCACTTT. The chain carries TRBV11-2 and TRBJ1-6, with TRBD1 as a possible D gene (5 bases). Germline values: CDR1 SGHAT, CDR2 FQNNGV. V was shortened by 0 bases and J by 8 bases, with 14 bases between the two germline ends. The CDR3 is made up of 16 amino acids.